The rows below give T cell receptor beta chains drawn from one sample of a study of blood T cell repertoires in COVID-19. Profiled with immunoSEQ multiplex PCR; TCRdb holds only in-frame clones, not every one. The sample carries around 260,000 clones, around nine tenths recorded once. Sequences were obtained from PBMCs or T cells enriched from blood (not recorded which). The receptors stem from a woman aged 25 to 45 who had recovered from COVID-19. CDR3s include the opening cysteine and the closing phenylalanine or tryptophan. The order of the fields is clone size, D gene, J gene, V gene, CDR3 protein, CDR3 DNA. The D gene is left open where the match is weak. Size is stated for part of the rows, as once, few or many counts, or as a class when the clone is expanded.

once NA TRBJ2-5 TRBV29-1 CSVAGQGITQYF TGCAGCGTTGCTGGTCAGGGAATAACCCAGTACTTC
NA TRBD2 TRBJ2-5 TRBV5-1 CASRRTSGTQETQYF TGCGCCAGCAGGAGGACTAGCGGAACACAAGAGACCCAGTACTTC
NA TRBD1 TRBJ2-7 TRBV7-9 CASSSRQGNYEQYF TGTGCCAGCAGCTCGAGACAGGGAAACTACGAGCAGTACTTC
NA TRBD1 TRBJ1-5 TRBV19 CASSTTGGNQPQHF TGTGCCAGTAGTACGACAGGGGGGAATCAGCCCCAGCATTTT
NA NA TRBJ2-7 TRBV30 CAWSVSVYEQYF TGTGCCTGGAGTGTATCAGTCTACGAGCAGTACTTC
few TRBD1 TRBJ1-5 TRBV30 CAWSYQGAYQPQHF TGTGCCTGGTCATACCAGGGGGCCTATCAGCCCCAGCATTTT
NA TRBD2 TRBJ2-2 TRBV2 CASSASSGGPRELFF TGTGCCAGCAGTGCCTCTAGCGGGGGGCCCCGGGAGCTGTTTTTT
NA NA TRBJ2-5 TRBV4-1 CASSQVGSEETQYF TGCGCCAGCAGCCAAGTGGGCAGTGAAGAGACCCAGTACTTC
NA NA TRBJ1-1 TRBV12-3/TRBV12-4 CASSLGPNTEAFF TGTGCCAGCAGTTTAGGGCCGAACACTGAAGCTTTCTTT
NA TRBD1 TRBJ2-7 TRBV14 CASSRSGQGYYEQYF TGTGCCAGCAGCCGTTCGGGACAGGGGTACTACGAGCAGTACTTC
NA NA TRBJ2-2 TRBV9 CASTARNAGELFF TGTGCCAGCACAGCGCGGAACGCCGGGGAGCTGTTTTTT
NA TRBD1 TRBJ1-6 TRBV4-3 CASSQRDRGNSPLHF TGCGCCAGCAGCCAAAGGGACAGGGGAAACTCACCCCTCCACTTT
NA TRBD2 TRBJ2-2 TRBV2 CASIRTSGSTGELFF TGTGCCAGCATTAGGACTAGCGGGAGTACCGGGGAGCTGTTTTTT
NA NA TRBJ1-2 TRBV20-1 CSASDRLYGYTF TGCAGTGCTAGTGACAGACTCTATGGCTACACCTTC
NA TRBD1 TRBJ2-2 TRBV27 CASSSPGTDNTGELFF TGTGCCAGCAGTTCGCCCGGGACAGATAACACCGGGGAGCTGTTTTTT
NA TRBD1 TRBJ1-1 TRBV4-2 CASSQGQGNTEAFF TGTGCCAGCAGCCAGGGACAGGGCAATACTGAAGCTTTCTTT
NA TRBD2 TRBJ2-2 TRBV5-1 CASSLTSEIGELFF TGCGCCAGCAGCTTGACTAGCGAGATCGGGGAGCTGTTTTTT
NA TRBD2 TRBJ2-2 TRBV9 CASSVAASGSAGFTGELFF TGTGCCAGCAGCGTAGCGGCTAGCGGGAGCGCAGGATTCACCGGGGAGCTGTTTTTT
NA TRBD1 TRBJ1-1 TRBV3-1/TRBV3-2 CASEPQGANTEAFF TGTGCCAGCGAACCGCAGGGGGCAAACACTGAAGCTTTCTTT
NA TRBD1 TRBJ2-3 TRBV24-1 CATSEDRVSDTQYF TGTGCCACCAGTGAGGACAGGGTTTCAGATACGCAGTATTTT
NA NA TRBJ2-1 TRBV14 CASSLPSDSDSRGEQFF TGTGCCAGCAGCCTCCCCTCCGACAGCGACTCTAGAGGTGAGCAGTTCTTC
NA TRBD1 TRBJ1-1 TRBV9 CASSGQGAVGTEAFF TGTGCCAGCAGCGGACAGGGGGCGGTTGGCACTGAAGCTTTCTTT
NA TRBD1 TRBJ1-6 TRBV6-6 CASSRSSWTGGDSPLHF TGTGCCAGCAGTCGATCCTCCTGGACAGGGGGCGATTCACCCCTCCACTTT
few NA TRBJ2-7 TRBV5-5 CASSLMTVNEQYF TGTGCCAGCAGCTTGATGACAGTTAACGAGCAGTACTTC
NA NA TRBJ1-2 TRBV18 CASSPASREDGYTF TGTGCCAGCTCACCAGCATCCAGGGAGGATGGCTACACCTTC
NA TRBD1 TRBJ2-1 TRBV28 CASSLYRDRVNNEQFF TGTGCCAGCAGTTTATATCGGGACAGGGTGAACAATGAGCAGTTCTTC
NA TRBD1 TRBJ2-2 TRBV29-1 CSVSGTGGFTGELFF TGCAGCGTCTCCGGGACAGGGGGCTTCACCGGGGAGCTGTTTTTT
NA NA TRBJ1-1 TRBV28 CASSLWTIRTEAFF TGTGCCAGCAGTTTATGGACTATTCGGACTGAAGCTTTCTTT
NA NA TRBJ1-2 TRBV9 CASSVSAGAANYGYTF TGTGCCAGCAGCGTCTCCGCGGGGGCTGCTAACTATGGCTACACCTTC
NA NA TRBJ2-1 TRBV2 CASSEAPRTYNEQFF TGTGCCAGCAGTGAGGCCCCGAGGACCTACAATGAGCAGTTCTTC
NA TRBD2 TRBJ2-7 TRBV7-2 CASSLGGRSYEQYF TGTGCCAGCAGCTTAGGCGGGAGGTCGTACGAGCAGTACTTC
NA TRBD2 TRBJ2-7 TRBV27 CASSFSGGTYEQYF TGTGCCAGCAGTTTTAGCGGGGGGACCTACGAGCAGTACTTC